This TCR beta chain was recovered during a study of T-cell memory formation after mild COVID-19. About this clonotype: Its antigen is currently unknown.

Findings and limits, study-wide: Second-wave clones that peaked on day 37 lacked confirmed SARS-CoV-2 specificity. Contracting clones localized mainly to CM and EM when CD4+ and mainly to EMRA when CD8+.

Each CDR3 protein is one row after TCRdb ran MiXCR on the 5' RACE reads. The sample has 430,000 or so distinct CDR3 sequences; 20% to 30% are singletons. The CDR3 is 15 amino acids. The V gene's germline CDR1 is SQVTM and CDR2 ANQGSEA. The V segment lost 6 bases and the J segment 8 bases; nucleotides outside the gene matches: 13. The TCR comes from an adult woman who had mild COVID-19 (a few samples of this study predate the infection). Cell type and time point are not known. The chain couples TRBV29-1 to TRBJ1-2; 12 bases line up with TRBD1. Material for sequencing was PBMCs or a T cell subset sorted from them (not recorded which). The CDR3 is CSVLTGTGGLQGYTF. The CDR3 nucleotides are TGCAGCGTCTTGACCGGGACAGGGGGCTTACAGGGCTACACCTTC.